This T cell receptor beta chain was identified during a study of regulatory T cells in long-lasting Graves disease (dated by TCRdb to the early 2020s). Study-wide context: In the newly diagnosed Graves' disease group, patients had been taking antithyroid drugs for less than 3 months. Patients with persistent Graves' disease were compared with patients with newly diagnosed Graves' disease using TCR sequencing and RNA sequencing of peripheral blood. The study was conducted in China and was registered as a clinical trial. A total of about 33 samples were covered by TCR sequencing, comprising some 13 persistent and roughly 20 newly diagnosed Graves' disease patients.

The paper's findings and limits, for the study overall: Sequencing and analysis were limited to the TCR beta chain. TRBV28, TRBJ1-2 and TRBJ2-5 were preferentially used in persistent disease, while TRBV20-1 and TRBJ2-1 were favored in newly diagnosed disease. The authors acknowledged the small sample size as a limitation that may reduce accuracy. Peripheral blood alone was examined, since thyroid tissue, which constituted the primary lesion, could not be accessed. Persistent Graves' disease patients showed lower TCR Shannon entropy and fewer highly expanded clones than newly diagnosed patients, suggesting clonal expansion. Persistent patients shared more public clonotypes among themselves (around 2,700) than newly diagnosed patients did (about 970).

Library construction relied on multiplex PCR. Sequencing used an Illumina HiSeq 4000. CDR3 regions were amplified by Arm-PCR with iRepertoire HTBI primers to construct TCR beta libraries. Before sequencing, the PCR products underwent gel purification. From the authors' description of their analysis: Gene usage analysis of CDR3 amino acid clonotypes relied on the approximately 60 TRBV and 14 TRBJ segments identified across samples. COPE and FqMerger were used to merge the filtered high-quality paired reads into contigs. BLAST was used to align contigs to IMGT TRBV, TRBD and TRBJ reference genes, with CDR3 defined following IMGT. Any clonotype with a frequency above 0.1% was counted as a highly expanded clone. Shannon entropy was used to measure repertoire diversity, and the Gini coefficient was used to measure V-J evenness. A clonotype found in more than one individual was treated as public. TCRdb passed the public sequencing reads through fastp at Q25 and MiXCR, retaining productive beta sequences. Rows are unified per CDR3 protein, each entry keeping the most common DNA and genes. The V and J calls reflect TCRdb's pipeline rather than the authors' work. This sample is represented by about 400,000 distinct CDR3 sequences; over 12% of them were singletons. The top ten constitute approximately 7.6% of the sample.

The label giving this sample's time point can be read as: newly diagnosed GD, antithyroid drugs for less than 3 months. RNA was extracted from PBMCs in TRIzol for both TCR sequencing and RNA sequencing. The diagnosis of Graves' disease was made according to American Thyroid Association guidelines. Recruitment of patients was carried out at an endocrinology department in Xi'an, China. Each patient gave about 9.1 milliliters of peripheral blood, collected in an EDTA anticoagulant tube. Ficoll Paque Plus density gradient separation was used to isolate PBMCs, and no additional T cell sorting was done. An Agilent 2100 Bioanalyzer and agarose gel were used to assess RNA quality, and a NanoDrop 2000 was used to measure RNA concentration. Notes on this clonotype: Its antigen is not yet known. Qualities for individual bases were not recorded, and no much larger clone is one base off.

The CDR3 starts with the cysteine, ends with the phenylalanine, and has 15 residues. The only DNA kept is the CDR3, 45 bases in frame from the first base. V is trimmed back by 3 bases and J by 8 bases, and the junction contains 9 bases that no gene match accounts for. CDR1 and CDR2 were assigned from the germline V gene as KGHSH and LQKENI. This same sample was also part of a study on T cells in Graves' hyperthyroidism and ophthalmopathy. That second publication adds: A patient counted as having stable Graves' hyperthyroidism if no progression to ophthalmopathy occurred over 18 months of follow-up. The hyperthyroidism patients were between 18 and 65 years old and newly diagnosed, with a disease duration of less than 2 months. Exclusion was applied to patients with uncontrolled infections, other autoimmune diseases, pregnancy or lactation. Diagnoses were based on clinical symptoms, serum thyroxine and TRAb, thyroid ultrasound and orbital computed tomography. The first round of RT-PCR for the TCR CDR3 was performed with the HTBI primer set and the Qiagen OneStep RT-PCR kit. Blood samples also contained most of the expanded thyroid clonotypes (frequency above 0.001), which suggests that blood repertoires may reflect thyroid immune responses. In cross-validation, a model built on a 13 V-J signature told ophthalmopathy apart from stable hyperthyroidism with 87.88% sensitivity and roughly 81% specificity, and in testing the same model reached 80%/75%. In validation, the model predicted progression to ophthalmopathy a median of about 5.9 months before onset, with about 71% sensitivity and around 76% specificity. To identify TCR V-J signatures that set the groups apart, the researchers used a discovery cohort of about a hundred patients, made up of 40 to 45 with Graves' ophthalmopathy and some 58 with stable Graves' hyperthyroidism. Prospective prediction of ophthalmopathy was tested in an independent validation cohort consisting of under 20 hyperthyroidism patients and more than 15 patients who later progressed to ophthalmopathy. The 90 to 100 discovery patients were randomly split 7:3 into training and test sets. The study also compared thyroid tissue and blood T-cell repertoires from five or six Graves' hyperthyroidism patients. After blood sampling, hyperthyroidism patients were treated with methimazole at a starting dose of 30 mg daily, and ophthalmopathy patients were treated with high-dose intravenous methylprednisolone. Libraries were constructed in a second round of multiplex PCR, after which size selection and purification were carried out. Paired-end sequencing of the libraries was performed with 100 bp reads on an Illumina HiSeq2000. SOAPnuke was used to process the raw data, with reads discarded if the reads contained adapters or uncalled bases, had a mean Phred below 15, or lacked an exact constant-primer or identifier match. COPE v1.2.5 was used to merge the high-quality paired reads, and each unique nucleotide sequence was defined as a clonotype. Clonotypes were aligned to IMGT TRBV, TRBD and TRBJ reference segments using MiTCR v1.1. Analysis was restricted to V-J combinations with a frequency above 0.0001, which covered roughly 99% of repertoires. The TCS score was defined as F50 (clonal expansion) divided by E x V (chaos), with BLOSUM62-based TCRdist calculated between CDR3 peptides within each V-J. Welch's t-statistics and random forest reduced 500 to 650 V-J features to under 15, which were used in a naive Bayes classifier (R e1071). No statistical method was used to fix the sample size in advance, and group allocation was not hidden from the investigators. The paper reports TCR Vbeta CDR3 sequencing of over 120 peripheral blood samples: approximately 41 ophthalmopathy, 75 to 80 hyperthyroidism and around 17 progressor patients.

The sample consisted of peripheral blood mononuclear cells (PBMCs), taken at new diagnosis, from a patient treated with antithyroid drugs. The sequence was collected from a woman in her thirties or forties with Graves disease. Donor details come from another sample of the same person, matched by shared clones. The sequence links TRBV18 to TRBJ2-1; 8 central nucleotides agree with TRBD1. The nucleotide sequence is given as TGTGCCAGCTCACCGGGGACAGGAAAGCGTGATGAGCAGTTCTTC. Its translation reads: CASSPGTGKRDEQFF. Here the CDR3 is joined to the reference TRBV18 and TRBJ2-1 genes, and the full variable domain is: NAGVMQNPRHLVRRRGQEARLRCSPMKGHSHVYWYRQLPEEGLKFMVYLQKENIIDESGMPKERFSAEFPKEGPSILRIQQVVRGDSAAYFCASSPGTGKRDEQFFGPGTRLTVL.